Shown below are 4 T cell receptor beta chains from a single sample sequenced in a study of cytomegalovirus exposure and HLA in healthy donors. Measured with immunoSEQ multiplex PCR; TCRdb has only the in-frame clones, and not every one. Altogether 70,000 to 75,000 clones are present, less than 95% being singletons, with the ten largest covering about 1.9%. The sample was PBMCs. These receptor sequences come from a woman between 18 and 29 years old in good health and CMV-seropositive.

The rearrangement joins TRBV27 to TRBJ2-5, with TRBD2 matching 11 bases. J gave up 4 bases and V 6 bases, and 13 bases lay outside the gene matches. CDR1 and CDR2 from the germline V gene are MNHEY and SMNVEV (reference sequence). The CDR3 length is 17 residues. CDR3 region: CASSPFGSGRASETQYF. CDR3 bases: TGTGCCAGCAGCCCCTTTGGTAGCGGGAGGGCCTCAGAGACCCAGTACTTC.

The V and J genes are TRBV10-2 and TRBJ2-1; 9 positions agree with TRBD2. The CDR3 sequence is 12 residues long. V shed 9 bases and J 9 bases; nucleotides not matched to a gene: 6. Looked up from germline, CDR1 is WSHSY and CDR2 is SAAADI. This CDR3 is CASGGRASEQFF. The CDR3 DNA sequence: TGCGCCAGTGGCGGGAGGGCAAGTGAGCAGTTCTTC.

The chain joins TRBV21-1 to TRBJ1-2; the table's TRBD1 call for D was not verified on the DNA. TRBV21-1 counts as a pseudogene. The CDR3 runs to 17 residues. CDR3 sequence reads: CASSPPGRTGKAYGYTF. The CDR3 bases are TGTGCCAGCAGCCCCCCAGGCCGGACAGGGAAGGCGTATGGCTACACCTTC.

Notes on this clone: The identical CDR3 is also encoded by other nucleotide sequences in the sample. The rearrangement joins TRBV27 to TRBJ1-1, with 9 nucleotides matching TRBD1. Trimming took 6 bases from V and 0 from J; bases not matched to a gene: 14. Germline V CDR1 and CDR2: MNHEY, SMNVEV (reference sequence). The CDR3 length is 18 residues. CDR3 sequence: CASSLLLDRGPMNTEAFF. The CDR3, as DNA: TGTGCCAGCAGCCTCCTACTGGACAGGGGCCCTATGAACACTGAAGCTTTCTTT.